This TCR beta chain appears in the sequencing data of a study of CD8 T cells in Susac syndrome. V gave up 6 bases and J gave up 4 bases, with 18 bases separating them. Germline V gives CDR1 ENHRY, CDR2 SYGVKD. This CDR3 is built from 15 residues. cDNA came from approximately 0.5 to 1 ug RNA primed by random hexamers. TCRdb analysed the immunoSEQ multiplex PCR reads with MiXCR anew, one entry per CDR3 protein. The data contain a few hundred thousand distinct CDR3 sequences, around 83% of them singletons. Material for sequencing was CD8+ T cells from PBMCs. This chain joins TRBV10-3 and TRBJ1-2; D is ambiguous. The clonotype comes from a human donor with multiple sclerosis. DNA of the CDR3: TGTGCCATCAGGGATGGGTCAGTCAATTTCTATGGCTACACCTTC. This translates into CAIRDGSVNFYGYTF.